One and the same sample provided the 20 T cell receptor beta chains below, sequenced in a study of cytomegalovirus exposure and HLA in healthy donors. The primer mix had 60 Vbeta and 13 Jbeta primers. Clones were sequenced by immunoSEQ multiplex PCR, and TCRdb holds only the in-frame ones, with some missing. The table has roughly 130,000 clones, around four fifths seen once. Specimen: PBMCs. These receptors were obtained from a woman aged 40-49 years in good health and CMV-seropositive.

This rearrangement joins TRBV28 to TRBJ2-3, with 11 bases lining up with TRBD2. The CDR3 has 16 amino acids. V dropped 4 bases and J dropped 1; count of bases not matched to a gene: 4. Germline CDR1 reads MDHEN; CDR2 reads SYDVKM. The CDR3 is CASSSSGRLGTDTQYF. Written as DNA, the CDR3 is TGTGCCAGCAGTTCTAGCGGGAGGCTGGGCACAGATACGCAGTATTTT.

V gene TRBV2 combines with J gene TRBJ1-6; D perhaps matches TRBD1 (6 bases). CDR1 and CDR2 from the germline V gene are SNHLY and FYNNEI. CDR3 length: 16 amino acids. Trimming shortened V by 6 bases and J by 6 bases, and 18 bases separated the two germline ends. The DNA of the CDR3 is TGTGCCAGCAGGGAAAGTACAGGGCTATCTAATTCACCCCTCCACTTT. This encodes CASRESTGLSNSPLHF.

The CDR3 loop is CASSAGISYEQYF. The CDR3 DNA sequence: TGCGCCAGCAGTGCCGGGATCTCGTACGAGCAGTACTTC. V is TRBV10-2 and J is TRBJ2-7, with a tentative D call TRBD2 (5 bases). This CDR3 has 13 amino acids. Trimming took off 4 bases at V and 4 bases at J, with 11 bases between the two ends. Germline V gene sequence: CDR1 WSHSY, CDR2 SAAADI.

The chain recombines TRBV2 with TRBJ2-7, with TRBD1 as a possible D gene (6 bases). Germline assignment: CDR1 SNHLY and CDR2 FYNNEI. The CDR3 covers 11 residues. The V end was cut by 3 bases, the J end by 13 bases, with 13 bases between. The CDR3 DNA follows: TGTGCCAGCAGTGACGACAGGTTTTCATACTTC. Its translation: CASSDDRFSYF.

This chain joins TRBV7-8 and TRBJ2-7, with no clear D. From germline, CDR1 is SGHVS and CDR2 FQNEAQ. V was cut by 4 bases and J by 2 bases, with 12 bases left in between. The CDR3 extends over 14 amino acids. CDR3 nucleotide sequence: TGTGCCAGCAGCTCCTACCCCACCGCCTACGAGCAGTACTTC. It codes for CASSSYPTAYEQYF.

This clone occurred once. The V gene is TRBV6-6, the J gene TRBJ1-1; D gene unclear. The CDR3 length is 13 residues. Per the germline V gene, CDR1 is MNHNY and CDR2 is SVGAGI (reference sequence). V lost 6 bases, J lost 3 bases, and 11 bases lay in between. Written as DNA, the CDR3 is TGTGCCAGCAGCACGAGTGCGGACACTGAAGCTTTCTTT. The encoded protein is CASSTSADTEAFF.

This clone was counted between two and nine times. The rearrangement links TRBV19 to TRBJ2-1, with 10 nucleotides matching TRBD2. The CDR3 loop spans 18 amino acids. Germline trimming cut 4 bases from V and 6 bases from J; bases unmatched to any gene: 15. Germline V CDR1 and CDR2: LNHDA, SQIVND (reference sequence). In nucleotides, the CDR3 is TGTGCCAGTAGTAACCCCGGGACTAGCGAATTGTCCAGCAATGAGCAGTTCTTC. Translated: CASSNPGTSELSSNEQFF.

J is TRBJ1-1 and V is TRBV18; 9 nucleotides agree with TRBD1. In germline, CDR1 is KGHSH, CDR2 LQKENI. The CDR3 runs to 13 residues. With V trimmed by 11 bases and J by 0 bases, 4 bases remained unmatched. CDR3 DNA: TGTGCCGGCGGACAGGGGATGAACACTGAAGCTTTCTTT. It encodes CAGGQGMNTEAFF. Full variable domain (rest looked up from reference TRBV18 and TRBJ1-1): NAGVMQNPRHLVRRRGQEARLRCSPMKGHSHVYWYRQLPEEGLKFMVYLQKENIIDESGMPKERFSAEFPKEGPSILRIQQVVRGDSAAYFCAGGQGMNTEAFFGQGTRLTVV.

The V gene is TRBV7-9, the J gene TRBJ2-7, with 12 bases matching TRBD2. Germline V lookup: CDR1 SEHNR, CDR2 FQNEAQ (reference sequence). The CDR3 covers 14 residues. V trimming: 7 bases; J trimming: 5 bases; junction bases outside the gene matches: 6. The CDR3 is CASTLAGGPDEQYF. The CDR3 bases are TGTGCCAGCACGCTAGCGGGAGGGCCAGACGAGCAGTACTTC.

This sequence joins TRBV13 and TRBJ1-2; 9 nucleotides match TRBD1. Germline V gene data show CDR1 as PRHDT and CDR2 as FYEKMQ (reference sequence). The V gene end was trimmed by 6 bases and the J gene end by 3 bases; junction bases not matched to a gene: 5. The CDR3 totals 14 residues. CDR3 DNA: TGTGCCAGCAGTTATACAGGGGGCCACTATGGCTACACCTTC. Amino acids: CASSYTGGHYGYTF.

This clone occurred once. This chain connects TRBV25-1 to TRBJ1-1; weak D call: TRBD1 (6 bases). Germline V gives CDR1 MGHDK, CDR2 SYGVNS. V was trimmed by 4 bases and J by 5 bases, leaving 14 bases between them. The CDR3 is made up of 14 amino acids. CDR3 sequence reads: CASSGRTEGTEAFF. The CDR3 nucleotides read TGTGCCAGCAGTGGTCGGACAGAAGGGACTGAAGCTTTCTTT.

CDR3 in DNA: TGTGCCAGCACGCCGGGACAGGGCAACACCGGGGAGCTGTTTTTT. It is translated as CASTPGQGNTGELFF. The rearrangement links TRBV11-3 to TRBJ2-2, with TRBD1 matching over 9 bases. Germline trimming cut 7 bases from V and 2 bases from J; bases unmatched to any gene: 5. CDR1 and CDR2 from the germline V gene are SGHNT and YENEEA. CDR3 length: 15 residues.

J is TRBJ1-5 and V is TRBV19, with 7 bases aligning to TRBD1. The V gene end was trimmed by 7 bases and the J gene end by 2 bases; junction bases not matched to a gene: 17. This CDR3 region has 18 residues. Germline-derived CDR1 and CDR2 are LNHDA and SQIVND (reference sequence). The chain's CDR3 is CASTISRGGEVGNQPQHF. CDR3 bases: TGTGCCAGTACCATTTCCAGAGGGGGCGAGGTCGGCAATCAGCCCCAGCATTTT.

This clone was counted only a few times. CDR3 protein: CAWSTKQGVYGYTF. In DNA form, the CDR3 reads TGTGCCTGGAGTACGAAACAGGGCGTCTATGGCTACACCTTC. This rearrangement joins TRBV30 to TRBJ1-2; perhaps TRBD1 as D (6 bases). Germline V gives CDR1 GTSNPN, CDR2 SVGIG (reference sequence). V was cut by 2 bases and J by 4 bases, with 14 bases left in between. CDR3 length: 14 residues.

The rearrangement joins TRBV7-2 to TRBJ1-2; D is perhaps TRBD1 (6 bases). The CDR3 length is 12 residues. Germline values: CDR1 SGHTA, CDR2 FQGNSA. V was cut by 5 bases and J by 3 bases, with 7 bases left in between. DNA of the CDR3: TGTGCCAGCAGCCCAGGGGACTATGGCTACACCTTC. Its protein is CASSPGDYGYTF.

The rearrangement links TRBV28 to TRBJ2-7; 10 bases match TRBD1. Germline V lookup: CDR1 MDHEN, CDR2 SYDVKM. The CDR3 has 16 residues. The V gene end was trimmed by 7 bases and the J gene end by 2 bases; junction bases not matched to a gene: 11. The CDR3 is CASKEPTGTGAYEQYF. The DNA of the CDR3 is TGTGCCAGCAAAGAACCGACCGGGACAGGGGCCTACGAGCAGTACTTC.

This sequence joins TRBV18 and TRBJ1-1; D uncertain. Germline V gives CDR1 KGHSH, CDR2 LQKENI. V was pared by 3 bases and J by 3 bases, with 14 bases between. The CDR3 runs 15 residues. The CDR3 DNA reads as TGTGCCAGCTCACCGACCGGGAGTTGGGACACTGAAGCTTTCTTT. The encoded protein is CASSPTGSWDTEAFF.

This rearrangement joins TRBV4-3 to TRBJ1-2; TRBD1 is a possible D gene (6 bases). CDR1 is LGHNA and CDR2 is YSLEER in the germline V gene. The CDR3 contains 15 residues. V lost 0 bases and J 3 bases, leaving 11 bases between the germline ends. The DNA of the CDR3 is TGCGCCAGCAGCCAAGACCAGGGGCCTCACTATGGCTACACCTTC. It specifies CASSQDQGPHYGYTF.

This clone was counted a few times. The V call is TRBV4-1, the J call TRBJ2-3, with TRBD2 matching over 9 bases. J was trimmed by 4 bases and V by 0 bases; bases with no gene match: 8. This CDR3 is built from 17 residues. The V gene's germline CDR1 is MGHRA and CDR2 YSYEKL. CDR3 in amino acids: CASSQDGAGGPPDTQYF. CDR3 DNA: TGCGCCAGCAGCCAAGATGGGGCGGGAGGGCCACCAGATACGCAGTATTTT.

This chain joins TRBV28 and TRBJ2-1; possibly TRBD2 for D (7 bases). With 5 bases removed from V and 8 bases from J, the gap between germline ends came to 10 bases. This CDR3 is 12 amino acids long. Germline V gene data show CDR1 as MDHEN and CDR2 as SYDVKM. The CDR3 region has the DNA TGTGCCAGCAGTGAAGGGGGGGATGAGCAGTTCTTC. Residues: CASSEGGDEQFF.